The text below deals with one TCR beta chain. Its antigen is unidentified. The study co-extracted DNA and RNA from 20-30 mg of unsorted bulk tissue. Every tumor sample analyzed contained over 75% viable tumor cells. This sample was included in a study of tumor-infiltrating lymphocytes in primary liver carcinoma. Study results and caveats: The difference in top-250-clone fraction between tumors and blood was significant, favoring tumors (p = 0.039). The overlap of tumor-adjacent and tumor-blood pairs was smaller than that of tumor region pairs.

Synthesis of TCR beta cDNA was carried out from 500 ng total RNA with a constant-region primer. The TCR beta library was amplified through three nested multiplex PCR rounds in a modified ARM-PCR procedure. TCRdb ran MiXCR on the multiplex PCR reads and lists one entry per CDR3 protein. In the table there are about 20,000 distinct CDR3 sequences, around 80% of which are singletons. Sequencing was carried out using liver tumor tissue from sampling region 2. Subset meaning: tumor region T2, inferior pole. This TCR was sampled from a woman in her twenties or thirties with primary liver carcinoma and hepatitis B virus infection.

DNA of the CDR3: TGTGCCAATCTACAATCCGGTACACAGGGATACGAGCAGTACTTC. It codes for CANLQSGTQGYEQYF. J is TRBJ2-7 and V is TRBV12-3 or TRBV12-4; possible D gene TRBD1, 6 bases. Trimming removed 10 bases from V and 4 bases from J, with 23 bases in between. This CDR3 comprises 15 residues.